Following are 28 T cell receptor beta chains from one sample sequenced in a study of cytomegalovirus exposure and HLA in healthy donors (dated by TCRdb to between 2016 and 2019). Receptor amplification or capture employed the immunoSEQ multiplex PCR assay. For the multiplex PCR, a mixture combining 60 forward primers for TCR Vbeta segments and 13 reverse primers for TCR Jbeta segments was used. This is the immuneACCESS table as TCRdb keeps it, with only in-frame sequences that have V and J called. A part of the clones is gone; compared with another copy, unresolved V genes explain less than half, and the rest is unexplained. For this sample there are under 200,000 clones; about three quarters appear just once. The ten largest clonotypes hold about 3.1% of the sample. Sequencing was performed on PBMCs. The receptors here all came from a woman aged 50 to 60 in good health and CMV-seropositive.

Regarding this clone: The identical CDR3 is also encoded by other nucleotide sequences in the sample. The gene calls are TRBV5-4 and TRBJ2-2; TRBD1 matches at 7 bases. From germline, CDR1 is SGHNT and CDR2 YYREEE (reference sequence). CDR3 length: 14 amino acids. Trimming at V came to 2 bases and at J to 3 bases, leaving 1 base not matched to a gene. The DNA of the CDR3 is TGTGCCAGCAGCTTAGGACAGGACACCGGGGAGCTGTTTTTT. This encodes CASSLGQDTGELFF.

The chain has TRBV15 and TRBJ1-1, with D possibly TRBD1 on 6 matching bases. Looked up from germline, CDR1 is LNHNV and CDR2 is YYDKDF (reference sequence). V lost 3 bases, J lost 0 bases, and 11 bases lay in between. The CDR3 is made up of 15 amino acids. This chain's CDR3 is CATSRARGMNTEAFF. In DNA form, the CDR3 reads TGTGCCACCAGCAGGGCCAGGGGCATGAACACTGAAGCTTTCTTT.

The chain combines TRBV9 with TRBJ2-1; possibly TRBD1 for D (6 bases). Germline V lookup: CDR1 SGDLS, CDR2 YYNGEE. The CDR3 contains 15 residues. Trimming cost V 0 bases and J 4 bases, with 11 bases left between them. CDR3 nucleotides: TGTGCCAGCAGCGTAGAGGGGGTCCGATACAATGAGCAGTTCTTC. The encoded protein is CASSVEGVRYNEQFF.

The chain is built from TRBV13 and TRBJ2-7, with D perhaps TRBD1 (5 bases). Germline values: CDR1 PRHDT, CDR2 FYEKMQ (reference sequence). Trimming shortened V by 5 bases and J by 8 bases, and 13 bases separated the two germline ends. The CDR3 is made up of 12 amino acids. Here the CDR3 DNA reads TGTGCCAGCAGCCAGTCGACAGCTAAGCAGTACTTC. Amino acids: CASSQSTAKQYF.

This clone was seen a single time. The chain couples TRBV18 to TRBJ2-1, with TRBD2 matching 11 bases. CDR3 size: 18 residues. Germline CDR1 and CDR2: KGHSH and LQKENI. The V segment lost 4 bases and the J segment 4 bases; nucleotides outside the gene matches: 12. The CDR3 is CASSQPISGTSGYNEQFF. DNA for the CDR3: TGTGCCAGCTCACAACCTATCTCCGGGACTAGCGGATACAATGAGCAGTTCTTC.

CDR3 protein: CARRKGRASEEQETQYF. CDR3 nucleotides: TGTGCCAGGAGGAAGGGGCGGGCTAGCGAAGAACAAGAGACCCAGTACTTC. The genes are TRBV7-4 and TRBJ2-5, with a tentative D call TRBD2 (6 bases). This CDR3 region has 17 residues. Germline CDR1 is SGHVT and CDR2 is SQSDAQ. V lost 9 bases to trimming and J lost 2 bases, with 25 bases between them.

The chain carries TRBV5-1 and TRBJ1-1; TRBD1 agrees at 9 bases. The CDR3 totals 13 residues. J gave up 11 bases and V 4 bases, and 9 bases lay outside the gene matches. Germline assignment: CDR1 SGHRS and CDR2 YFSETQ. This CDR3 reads CASSAGQGKGAFF. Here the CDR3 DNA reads TGCGCCAGCAGCGCAGGACAGGGGAAGGGGGCTTTCTTT. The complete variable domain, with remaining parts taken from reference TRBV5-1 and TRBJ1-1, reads KAGVTQTPRYLIKTRGQQVTLSCSPISGHRSVSWYQQTPGQGLQFLFEYFSETQRNKGNFPGRFSGRQFSNSRSEMNVSTLELGDSALYLCASSAGQGKGAFFGQGTRLTVV.

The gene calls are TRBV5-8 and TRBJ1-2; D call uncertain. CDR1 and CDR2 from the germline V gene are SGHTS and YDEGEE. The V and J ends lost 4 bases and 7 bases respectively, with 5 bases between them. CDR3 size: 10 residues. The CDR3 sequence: CASSLGGYTF. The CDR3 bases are TGTGCCAGCAGCCTAGGTGGCTACACCTTC.

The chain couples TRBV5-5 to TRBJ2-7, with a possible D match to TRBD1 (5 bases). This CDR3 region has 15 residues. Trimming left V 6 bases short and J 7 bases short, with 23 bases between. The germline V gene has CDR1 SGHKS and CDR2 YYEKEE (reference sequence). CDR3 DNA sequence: TGTGCCAGCACCTCTCAGGGCTTTACGTCTAGGGAGCAGTACTTC. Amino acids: CASTSQGFTSREQYF.

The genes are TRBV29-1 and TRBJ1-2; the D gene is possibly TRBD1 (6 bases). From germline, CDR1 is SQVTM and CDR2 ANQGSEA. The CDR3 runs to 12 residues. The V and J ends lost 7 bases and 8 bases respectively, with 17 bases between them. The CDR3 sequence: CSGGGGARGYTF. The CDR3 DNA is TGCAGCGGTGGTGGGGGGGCGCGAGGCTACACCTTC.

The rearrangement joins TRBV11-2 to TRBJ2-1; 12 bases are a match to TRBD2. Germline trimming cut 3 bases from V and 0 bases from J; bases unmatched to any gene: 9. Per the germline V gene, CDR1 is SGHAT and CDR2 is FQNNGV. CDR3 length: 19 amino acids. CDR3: CASSFYGTSGPSSYNEQFF. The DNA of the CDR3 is TGTGCCAGCAGCTTCTACGGGACTAGCGGGCCCAGCTCCTACAATGAGCAGTTCTTC.

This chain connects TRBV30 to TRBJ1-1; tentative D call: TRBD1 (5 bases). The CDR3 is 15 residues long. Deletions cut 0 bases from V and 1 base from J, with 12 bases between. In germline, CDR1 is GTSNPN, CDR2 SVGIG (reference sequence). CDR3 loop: CAWSVRGLRNTEAFF. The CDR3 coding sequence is TGTGCCTGGAGTGTAAGGGGATTGCGGAACACTGAAGCTTTCTTT.

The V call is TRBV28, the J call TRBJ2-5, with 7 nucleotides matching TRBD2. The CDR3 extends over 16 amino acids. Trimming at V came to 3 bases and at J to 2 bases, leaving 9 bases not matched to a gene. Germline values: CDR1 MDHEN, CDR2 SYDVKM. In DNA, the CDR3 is TGTGCCAGCAGTTTCGGGGTGGGGAGGGGACAAGAGACCCAGTACTTC. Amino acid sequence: CASSFGVGRGQETQYF.

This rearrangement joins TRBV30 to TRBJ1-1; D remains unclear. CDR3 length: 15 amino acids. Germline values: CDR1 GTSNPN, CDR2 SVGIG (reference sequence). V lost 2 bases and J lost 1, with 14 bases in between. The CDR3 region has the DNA TGTGCCTGGAGTAACCCGGGAGGTAGGAACACTGAAGCTTTCTTT. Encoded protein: CAWSNPGGRNTEAFF.

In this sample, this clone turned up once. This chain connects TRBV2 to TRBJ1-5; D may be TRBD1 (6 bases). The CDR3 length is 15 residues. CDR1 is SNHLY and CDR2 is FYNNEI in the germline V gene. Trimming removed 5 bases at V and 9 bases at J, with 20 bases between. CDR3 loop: CASSPGATPEWPQHF. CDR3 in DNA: TGTGCCAGCAGTCCAGGGGCAACTCCTGAATGGCCCCAGCATTTT.

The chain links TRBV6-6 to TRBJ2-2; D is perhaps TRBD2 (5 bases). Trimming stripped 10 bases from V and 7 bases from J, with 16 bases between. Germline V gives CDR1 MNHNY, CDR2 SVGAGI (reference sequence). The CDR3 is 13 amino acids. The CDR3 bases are TGTGCCACCTCCCGCGAGGGTATCGGGGAGCTGTTTTTT. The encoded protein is CATSREGIGELFF.

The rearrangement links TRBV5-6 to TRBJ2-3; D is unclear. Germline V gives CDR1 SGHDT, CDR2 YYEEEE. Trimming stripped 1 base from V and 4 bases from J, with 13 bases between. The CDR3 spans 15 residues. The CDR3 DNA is TGTGCCAGCAGCTTGAGTATCCTACCCTCAGATACGCAGTATTTT. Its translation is CASSLSILPSDTQYF.

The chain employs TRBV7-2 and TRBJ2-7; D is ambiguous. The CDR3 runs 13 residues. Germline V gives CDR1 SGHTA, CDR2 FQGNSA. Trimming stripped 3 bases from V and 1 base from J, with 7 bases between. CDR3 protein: CASSLQASYEQYF. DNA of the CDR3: TGTGCCAGCAGCTTGCAGGCGTCCTACGAGCAGTACTTC.

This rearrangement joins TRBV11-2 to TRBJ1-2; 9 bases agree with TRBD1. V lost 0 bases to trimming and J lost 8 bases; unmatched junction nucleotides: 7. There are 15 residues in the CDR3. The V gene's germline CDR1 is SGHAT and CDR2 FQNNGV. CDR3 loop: CASSLDGNRGQGYTF. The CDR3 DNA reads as TGTGCCAGCAGCTTAGATGGGAACAGGGGGCAGGGCTACACCTTC. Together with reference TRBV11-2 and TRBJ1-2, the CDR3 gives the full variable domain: EAGVAQSPRYKIIEKRQSVAFWCNPISGHATLYWYQQILGQGPKLLIQFQNNGVVDDSQLPKDRFSAERLKGVDSTLKIQPAKLEDSAVYLCASSLDGNRGQGYTFGSGTRLTVV.

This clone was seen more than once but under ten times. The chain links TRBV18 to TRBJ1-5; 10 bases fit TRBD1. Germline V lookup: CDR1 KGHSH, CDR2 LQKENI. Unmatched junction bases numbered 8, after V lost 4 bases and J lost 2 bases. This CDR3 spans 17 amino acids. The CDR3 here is CASSLAATGGGNQPQHF. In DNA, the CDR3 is TGTGCCAGCTCACTAGCAGCGACAGGGGGCGGCAATCAGCCCCAGCATTTT.

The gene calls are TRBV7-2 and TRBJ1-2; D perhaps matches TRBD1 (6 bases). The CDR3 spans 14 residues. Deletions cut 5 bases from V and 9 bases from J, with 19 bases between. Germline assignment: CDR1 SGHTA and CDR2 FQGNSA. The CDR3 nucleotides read TGTGCCAGCAGCGAACGCTACAGGGATTGGAGCTACACCTTC. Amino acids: CASSERYRDWSYTF.

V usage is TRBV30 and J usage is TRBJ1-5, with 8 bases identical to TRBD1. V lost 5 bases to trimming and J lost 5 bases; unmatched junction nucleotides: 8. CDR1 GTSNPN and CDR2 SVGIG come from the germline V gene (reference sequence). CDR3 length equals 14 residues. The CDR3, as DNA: TGTGCCTGGGGACAGGGTTACGGCGATCAGCCCCAGCATTTT. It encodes CAWGQGYGDQPQHF.

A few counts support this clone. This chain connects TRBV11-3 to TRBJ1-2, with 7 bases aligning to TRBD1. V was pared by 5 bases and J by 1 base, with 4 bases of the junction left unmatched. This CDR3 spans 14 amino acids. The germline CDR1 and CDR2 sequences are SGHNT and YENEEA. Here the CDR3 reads CASSPTGFNYGYTF. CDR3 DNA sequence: TGTGCCAGCAGCCCGACAGGGTTTAACTATGGCTACACCTTC. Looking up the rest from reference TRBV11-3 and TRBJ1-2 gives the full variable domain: EAGVVQSPRYKIIEKKQPVAFWCNPISGHNTLYWYLQNLGQGPELLIRYENEEAVDDSQLPKDRFSAERLKGVDSTLKIQPAELGDSAVYLCASSPTGFNYGYTFGSGTRLTVV.

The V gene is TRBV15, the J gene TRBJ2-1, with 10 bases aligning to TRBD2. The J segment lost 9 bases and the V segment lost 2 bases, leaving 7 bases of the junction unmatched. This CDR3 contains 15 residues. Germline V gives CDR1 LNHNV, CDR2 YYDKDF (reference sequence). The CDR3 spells CATSRPGLAFGEQFF. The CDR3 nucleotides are TGTGCCACCAGCAGACCGGGACTAGCGTTTGGTGAGCAGTTCTTC.

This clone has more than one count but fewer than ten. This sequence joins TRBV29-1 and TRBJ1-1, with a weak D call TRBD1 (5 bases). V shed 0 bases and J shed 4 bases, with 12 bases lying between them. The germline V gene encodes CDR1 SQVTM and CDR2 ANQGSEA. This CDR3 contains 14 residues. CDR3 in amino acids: CSVEDAGGGTEAFF. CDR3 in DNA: TGCAGCGTTGAAGATGCCGGGGGGGGCACTGAAGCTTTCTTT.

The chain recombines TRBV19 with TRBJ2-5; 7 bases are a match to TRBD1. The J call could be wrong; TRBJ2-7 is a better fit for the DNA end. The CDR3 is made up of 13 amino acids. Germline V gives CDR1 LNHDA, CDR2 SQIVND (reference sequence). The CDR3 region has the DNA TGTGCCAGTAGTATGAGGGACAGAGGCGAGCAGTACTTC. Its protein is CASSMRDRGEQYF.

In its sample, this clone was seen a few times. The CDR3 bases are TGTGCCAGCAGGACAGGGACGGGAGGCTACACCTTC. It encodes CASRTGTGGYTF. This sequence joins TRBV6-1 and TRBJ1-2; TRBD1 matches at 7 bases. Germline V gene sequence: CDR1 MNHNS, CDR2 SASEGT. This CDR3 contains 12 residues. Germline trimming cut 6 bases from V and 8 bases from J; bases unmatched to any gene: 6.

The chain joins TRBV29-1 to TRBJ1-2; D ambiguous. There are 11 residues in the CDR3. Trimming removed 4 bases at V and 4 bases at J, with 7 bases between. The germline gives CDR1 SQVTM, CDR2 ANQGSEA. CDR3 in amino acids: CSVVYGYGYTF. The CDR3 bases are TGCAGCGTTGTATACGGCTATGGCTACACCTTC.